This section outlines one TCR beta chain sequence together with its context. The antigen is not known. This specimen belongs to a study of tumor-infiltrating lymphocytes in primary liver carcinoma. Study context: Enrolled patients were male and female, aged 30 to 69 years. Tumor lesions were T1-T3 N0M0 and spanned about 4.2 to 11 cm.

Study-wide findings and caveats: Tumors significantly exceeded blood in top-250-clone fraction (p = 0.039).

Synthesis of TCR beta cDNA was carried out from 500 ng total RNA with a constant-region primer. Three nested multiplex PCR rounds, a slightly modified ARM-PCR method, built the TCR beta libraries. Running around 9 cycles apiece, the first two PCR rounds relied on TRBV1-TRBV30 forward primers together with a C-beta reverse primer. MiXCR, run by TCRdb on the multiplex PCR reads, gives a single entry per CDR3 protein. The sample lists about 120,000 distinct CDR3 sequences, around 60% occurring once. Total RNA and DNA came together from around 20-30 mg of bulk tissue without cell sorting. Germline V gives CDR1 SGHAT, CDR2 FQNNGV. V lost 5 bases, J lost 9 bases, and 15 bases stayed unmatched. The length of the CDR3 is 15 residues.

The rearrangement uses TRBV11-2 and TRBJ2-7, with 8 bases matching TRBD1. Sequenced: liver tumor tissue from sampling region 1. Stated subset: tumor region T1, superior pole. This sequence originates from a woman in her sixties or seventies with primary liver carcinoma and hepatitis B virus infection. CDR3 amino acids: CASSDAVGQGAGQYF. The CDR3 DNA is TGTGCCAGCAGCGACGCTGTGGGGCAGGGGGCCGGGCAGTACTTC. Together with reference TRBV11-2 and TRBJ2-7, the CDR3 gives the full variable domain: EAGVAQSPRYKIIEKRQSVAFWCNPISGHATLYWYQQILGQGPKLLIQFQNNGVVDDSQLPKDRFSAERLKGVDSTLKIQPAKLEDSAVYLCASSDAVGQGAGQYFGPGTRLTVT.